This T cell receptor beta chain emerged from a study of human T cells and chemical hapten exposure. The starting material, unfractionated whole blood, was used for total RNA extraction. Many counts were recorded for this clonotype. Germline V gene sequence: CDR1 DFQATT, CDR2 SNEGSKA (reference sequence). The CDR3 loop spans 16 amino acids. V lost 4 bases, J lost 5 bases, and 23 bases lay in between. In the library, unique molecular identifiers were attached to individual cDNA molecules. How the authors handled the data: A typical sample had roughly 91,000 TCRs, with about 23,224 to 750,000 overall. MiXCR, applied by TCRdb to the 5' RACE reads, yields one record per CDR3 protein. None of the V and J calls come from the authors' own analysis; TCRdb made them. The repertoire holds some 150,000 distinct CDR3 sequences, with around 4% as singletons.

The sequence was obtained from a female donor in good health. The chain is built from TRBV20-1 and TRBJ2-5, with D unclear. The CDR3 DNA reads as TGCAGTGCTACCCACCTCGTGGGCCCTAACGCGGAGACCCAGTACTTC. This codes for CSATHLVGPNAETQYF.